This TCR beta chain was identified during a study of regulatory T cells in long-lasting Graves disease. Study-wide findings and caveats: It was peripheral blood alone, not thyroid tissue, that was studied.

Investigators prepared the TCR beta libraries by applying iRepertoire HTBI primers and Arm-PCR of CDR3 regions. TCRdb itself ran the multiplex PCR reads through MiXCR, one entry per CDR3 protein. The sample includes approximately 440,000 distinct CDR3 sequences, 20% to 30% seen only once; the top ten take roughly 26%. The CDR3 consists of 12 residues. The V gene's germline CDR1 is SGHNT and CDR2 YENEEA. With 4 bases removed from V and 7 bases from J, the gap between germline ends came to 7 bases. Time point denoted: persistent/refractory GD, antithyroid drugs over 5 years with positive TRAb. Preparation of the TCR library used RNA extracted from PBMCs. To note about this clonotype: The antigen is unknown.

The TCR comes from a female donor with Graves disease. The sequences come from peripheral blood mononuclear cells (PBMCs), collected when the disease was refractory, from a patient treated with antithyroid drugs. The chain recombines TRBV11-3 with TRBJ2-2; no clear D. The CDR3 here is CASSWAVGELFF. The CDR3 bases are TGTGCCAGCAGCTGGGCTGTCGGGGAGCTGTTTTTT. Full variable domain (rest looked up from reference TRBV11-3 and TRBJ2-2): EAGVVQSPRYKIIEKKQPVAFWCNPISGHNTLYWYLQNLGQGPELLIRYENEEAVDDSQLPKDRFSAERLKGVDSTLKIQPAELGDSAVYLCASSWAVGELFFGEGSRLTVL.